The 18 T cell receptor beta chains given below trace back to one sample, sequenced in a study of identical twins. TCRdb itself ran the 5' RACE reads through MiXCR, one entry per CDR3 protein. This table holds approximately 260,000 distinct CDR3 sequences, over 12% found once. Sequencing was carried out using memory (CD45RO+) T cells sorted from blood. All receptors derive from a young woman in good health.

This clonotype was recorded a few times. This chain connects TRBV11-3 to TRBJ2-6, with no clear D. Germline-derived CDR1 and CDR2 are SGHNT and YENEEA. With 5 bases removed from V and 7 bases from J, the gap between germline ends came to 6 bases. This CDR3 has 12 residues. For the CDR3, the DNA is TGTGCCAGCAGCCAGATAGCCAACGTCCTGACTTTC. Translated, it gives CASSQIANVLTF.

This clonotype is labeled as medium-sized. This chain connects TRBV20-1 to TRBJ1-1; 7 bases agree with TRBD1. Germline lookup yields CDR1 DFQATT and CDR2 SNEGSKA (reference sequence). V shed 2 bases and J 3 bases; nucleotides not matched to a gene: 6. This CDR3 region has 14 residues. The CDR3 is CSARWAQGDTEAFF. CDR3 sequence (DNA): TGCAGTGCTAGATGGGCGCAGGGGGACACTGAAGCTTTCTTT.

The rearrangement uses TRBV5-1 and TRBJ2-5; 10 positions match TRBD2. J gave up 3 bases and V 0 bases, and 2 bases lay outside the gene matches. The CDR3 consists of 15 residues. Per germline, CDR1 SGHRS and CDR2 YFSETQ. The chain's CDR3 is CASSLAGTSEETQYF. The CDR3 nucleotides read TGCGCCAGCAGCTTGGCCGGGACTAGCGAAGAGACCCAGTACTTC. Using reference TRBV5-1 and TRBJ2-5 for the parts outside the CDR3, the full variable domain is KAGVTQTPRYLIKTRGQQVTLSCSPISGHRSVSWYQQTPGQGLQFLFEYFSETQRNKGNFPGRFSGRQFSNSRSEMNVSTLELGDSALYLCASSLAGTSEETQYFGPGTRLLVL.

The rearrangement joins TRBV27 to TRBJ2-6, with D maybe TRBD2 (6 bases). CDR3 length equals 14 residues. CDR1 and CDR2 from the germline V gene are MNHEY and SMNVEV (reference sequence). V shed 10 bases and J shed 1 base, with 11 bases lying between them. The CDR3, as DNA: TGTGCCACCTCTCGGGGGTCTGGGGCCAACGTCCTGACTTTC. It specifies CATSRGSGANVLTF.

CDR3 sequence reads: CAWTKGTGELFF. Written as DNA, the CDR3 is TGTGCCTGGACTAAAGGGACCGGGGAGCTGTTTTTT. The V gene is TRBV30, the J gene TRBJ2-2; D is undetermined. V was pared by 4 bases and J by 5 bases, with 8 bases between. Germline CDR1 reads GTSNPN; CDR2 reads SVGIG (reference sequence). CDR3 length: 12 amino acids.

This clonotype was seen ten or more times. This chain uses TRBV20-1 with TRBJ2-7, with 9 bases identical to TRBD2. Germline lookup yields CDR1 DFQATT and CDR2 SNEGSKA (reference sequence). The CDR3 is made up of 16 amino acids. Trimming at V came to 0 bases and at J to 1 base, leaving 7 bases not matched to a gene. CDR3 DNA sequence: TGCAGTGCTAGAGATCCGGCTAGCGGGGATTCCTACGAGCAGTACTTC. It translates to CSARDPASGDSYEQYF.

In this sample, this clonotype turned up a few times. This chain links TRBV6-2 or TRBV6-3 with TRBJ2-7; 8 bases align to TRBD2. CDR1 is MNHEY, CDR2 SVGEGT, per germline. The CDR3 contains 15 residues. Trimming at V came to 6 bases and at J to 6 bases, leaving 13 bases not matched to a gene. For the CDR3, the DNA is TGTGCCAGCAGCTCAACGGAGCGGGGGATAGTCGAGCAGTACTTC. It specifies CASSSTERGIVEQYF.

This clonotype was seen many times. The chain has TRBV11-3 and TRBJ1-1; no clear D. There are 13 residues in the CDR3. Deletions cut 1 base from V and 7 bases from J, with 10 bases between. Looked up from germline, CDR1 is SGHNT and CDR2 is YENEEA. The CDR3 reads CASSLVALDEAFF. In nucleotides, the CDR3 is TGTGCCAGCAGCTTAGTCGCGCTTGATGAAGCTTTCTTT. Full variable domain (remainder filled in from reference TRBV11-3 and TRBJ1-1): EAGVVQSPRYKIIEKKQPVAFWCNPISGHNTLYWYLQNLGQGPELLIRYENEEAVDDSQLPKDRFSAERLKGVDSTLKIQPAELGDSAVYLCASSLVALDEAFFGQGTRLTVV.

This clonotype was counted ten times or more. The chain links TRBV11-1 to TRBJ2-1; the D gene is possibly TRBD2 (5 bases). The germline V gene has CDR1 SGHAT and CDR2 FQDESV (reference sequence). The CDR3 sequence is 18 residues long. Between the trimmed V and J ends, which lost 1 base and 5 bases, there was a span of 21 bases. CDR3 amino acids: CASSLDPRATGYDNEQFF. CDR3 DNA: TGTGCCAGCAGCTTAGACCCCCGGGCCACGGGGTATGACAATGAGCAGTTCTTC.

The CDR3 loop reads CASSDYGGEVYEQYF. The CDR3 DNA sequence: TGTGCCAGCAGCGATTACGGGGGGGAGGTCTACGAGCAGTACTTC. This rearrangement joins TRBV5-4 to TRBJ2-7; 8 bases are a match to TRBD2. Trimming at V came to 4 bases and at J to 3 bases, leaving 9 bases not matched to a gene. The CDR3 is 15 amino acids. Germline V gene lookup returns CDR1 SGHNT and CDR2 YYREEE (reference sequence).

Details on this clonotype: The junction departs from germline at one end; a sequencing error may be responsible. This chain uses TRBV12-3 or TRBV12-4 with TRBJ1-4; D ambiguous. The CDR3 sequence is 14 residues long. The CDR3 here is CAGSRTPVNEKLFF. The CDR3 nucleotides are TGTGCCGGCAGCCGGACCCCGGTTAATGAAAAACTGTTTTTT.

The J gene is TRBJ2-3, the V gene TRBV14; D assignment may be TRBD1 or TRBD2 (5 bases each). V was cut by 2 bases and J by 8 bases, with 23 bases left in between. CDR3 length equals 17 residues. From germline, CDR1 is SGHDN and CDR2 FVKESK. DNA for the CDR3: TGTGCCAGCAGCCAATCTCGGGACCCTAATTTCCGACGTACGCAGTATTTT. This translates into CASSQSRDPNFRRTQYF.

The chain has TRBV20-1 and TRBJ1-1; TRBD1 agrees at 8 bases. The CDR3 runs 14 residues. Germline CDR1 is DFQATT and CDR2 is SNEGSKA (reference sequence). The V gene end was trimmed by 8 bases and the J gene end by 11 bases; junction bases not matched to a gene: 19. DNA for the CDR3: TGCAGTACCCGCTCCTCTTACAGGGGGTCAAAGGCTTTCTTT. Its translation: CSTRSSYRGSKAFF.

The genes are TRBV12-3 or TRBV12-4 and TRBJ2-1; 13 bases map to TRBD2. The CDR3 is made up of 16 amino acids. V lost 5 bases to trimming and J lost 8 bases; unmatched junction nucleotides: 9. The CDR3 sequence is CASSGRLAGGRDEQFF. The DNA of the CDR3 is TGTGCCAGCAGTGGAAGACTAGCGGGAGGTCGCGATGAGCAGTTCTTC.

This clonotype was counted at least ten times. The CDR3 region is CASSKGLAAYNEQFF. CDR3 DNA: TGTGCCAGTAGTAAGGGACTAGCGGCCTACAATGAGCAGTTCTTC. The chain couples TRBV19 to TRBJ2-1; 11 bases line up with TRBD2. The CDR3 is 15 amino acids. CDR1 and CDR2 from the germline V gene are LNHDA and SQIVND (reference sequence). V lost 4 bases to trimming and J lost 2 bases; unmatched junction nucleotides: 1. Full variable domain (missing parts from reference TRBV19 and TRBJ2-1): DGGITQSPKYLFRKEGQNVTLSCEQNLNHDAMYWYRQDPGQGLRLIYYSQIVNDFQKGDIAEGYSVSREKKESFPLTVTSAQKNPTAFYLCASSKGLAAYNEQFFGPGTRLTVL.

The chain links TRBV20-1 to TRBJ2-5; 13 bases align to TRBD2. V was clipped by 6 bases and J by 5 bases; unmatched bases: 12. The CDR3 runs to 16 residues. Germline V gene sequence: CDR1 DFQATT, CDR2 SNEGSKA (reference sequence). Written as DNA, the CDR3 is TGCAGTGCCTCTACTAGCGGGAGGGCCAAGGAGGAGACCCAGTACTTC. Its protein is CSASTSGRAKEETQYF.

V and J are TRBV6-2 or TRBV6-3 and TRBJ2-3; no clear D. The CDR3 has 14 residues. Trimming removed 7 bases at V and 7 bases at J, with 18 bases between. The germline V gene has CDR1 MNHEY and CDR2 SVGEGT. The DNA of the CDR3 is TGTGCCAGCAAAGAGACGACCTTTAAGAATACGCAGTATTTT. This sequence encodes CASKETTFKNTQYF.

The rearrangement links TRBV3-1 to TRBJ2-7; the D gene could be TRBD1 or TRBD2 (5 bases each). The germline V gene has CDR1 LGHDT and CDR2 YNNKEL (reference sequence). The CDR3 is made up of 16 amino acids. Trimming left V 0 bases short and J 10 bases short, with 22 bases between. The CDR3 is CASSQDFGTNAVYQYF. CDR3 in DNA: TGTGCCAGCAGCCAAGATTTTGGGACCAACGCGGTATATCAGTACTTC.